Listed below are T cell receptor beta chains from one sample, sequenced in a study of shared clonotypes between healthy human individuals. TCRdb's table, derived via immunoSEQ multiplex PCR, lists solely in-frame clones and lacks some. The table lists around 2.1 million clones, just over 90% of them singletons. Source material: naive CD8+ T cells from PBMCs. The source is a young man in good health. Some clones in this sample may be carry-over from other donors' samples. Both conserved end residues are trimmed from each CDR3. Each record gives: J gene, D gene, V gene, CDR3 protein. D genes are given only for firm matches.

>TRBJ1-1|TRBD1|TRBV7-9
ASIVTGTNTEAF
>TRBJ1-1|-|TRBV30
AWSRRNTEAF
>TRBJ2-2|TRBD1|TRBV5-1
ASSRTGGLGELF
>TRBJ1-1|TRBD1|TRBV11-2
ASSPRTGQGITEAF
>TRBJ1-2|-|TRBV30
AWASGGVHGYT
>TRBJ1-1|TRBD1|TRBV6-4
ASSEAGGNTEAF
>TRBJ2-1|TRBD2|TRBV9
ASSVSGPSYNEQF
>TRBJ1-1|-|TRBV30
AWTNRPEGNTEAF
>TRBJ2-3|-|TRBV9
ASSVTNTDTQY
>TRBJ1-2|-|TRBV23-1
ASSQRARGYGYT
>TRBJ2-7|TRBD1|TRBV7-3
ASSRDRVQAEQY
>TRBJ1-2|TRBD1|TRBV12-5
ASGPGGQDNYGYT
>TRBJ2-7|-|TRBV15
ATSRDEDYEQY
>TRBJ1-4|-|TRBV28
ASSFWGEEGPNEKLF
>TRBJ1-3|TRBD1|TRBV18
ASSLDRTGNTIY
>TRBJ2-4|-|TRBV2
ASSAGPTFGKNIQY
>TRBJ2-1|TRBD2|TRBV7-2
ASSGLAGNEQF
>TRBJ2-7|TRBD2|TRBV4-2
ASSLRLAGTYEQY
>TRBJ2-3|-|TRBV21-1
ASSKAPMGGTDTQY
>TRBJ2-3|TRBD2|TRBV9
ASSVERLAGPGDTQY
>TRBJ2-3|-|TRBV30
AWTLSSGTDTQY
>TRBJ2-1|-|TRBV4-1
ASSQDLGGNEQF
>TRBJ1-2|-|TRBV6-5
ASSYSDGFYGYT